This T cell receptor (beta chain) was documented in a study of cytomegalovirus exposure and HLA in healthy donors. Overall study results and limits: Indistinguishable V segments, including TRBV6-2 and TRBV6-3, were excluded. TCR beta V- and J-gene trimming, according to a later analysis, was linked to a missense DCLRE1C variant.

The PCR contained 60 Vbeta and 13 Jbeta primers. Clones were sequenced by immunoSEQ multiplex PCR, and TCRdb holds only the in-frame ones, with some missing. The sample shows roughly 80,000 clones, roughly two thirds of them seen only once. The CDR3 is 17 residues long. Germline-derived CDR1 and CDR2 are SGHTA and FQGNSA. With V trimmed by 6 bases and J by 4 bases, 12 bases remained unmatched. With regard to this clone: Antigen: not known.

This TCR derives from a man in his sixties in good health and CMV-seropositive. The material sequenced was PBMCs. The V gene is TRBV7-2, the J gene TRBJ2-5, with 12 bases fitting TRBD1. CDR3 DNA sequence: TGTGCCAGCAGACAAAACCCGGGACAGGGGGCACGAGAGACCCAGTACTTC. This encodes CASRQNPGQGARETQYF.